Below, one T cell receptor beta chain is given with its context. The antigen is unknown. The V end lost 5 bases, the J end lost 1 base, and 17 bases lay between the germline ends. This CDR3 has 16 amino acids. CDR1 and CDR2 from the germline V gene are MGHDK and SYGVNS. The assay was immunoSEQ multiplex PCR, and TCRdb's table has in-frame clones only and misses some. The profile shows around 21,000 clones, 93% of them singletons. This specimen belongs to a study of T cell clones after liver transplantation. Whole-study context: Third-party-reactive TCRbeta sequences from pre-transplant mixed lymphocyte reactions served as antigen-independent comparators.

Regarding the study as a whole: Rather than being deleted, graft donor-reactive T cells may have moved into the graft. Low donor cell numbers restricted donor-reactive repertoire measurement in a couple of subjects.

V gene TRBV25-1 combines with J gene TRBJ1-1; possibly TRBD1 for D (5 bases). This receptor was taken from a human patient who received a liver transplant. Some T cells may arise from the graft donor. The sequencing here drew on CD8+ T cells from blood, taken roughly 25 months after liver transplant. DNA for the CDR3: TGTGCCAGCAGTTCGGGACCGGCCCATAAGAACACTGAAGCTTTCTTT. Residues: CASSSGPAHKNTEAFF.